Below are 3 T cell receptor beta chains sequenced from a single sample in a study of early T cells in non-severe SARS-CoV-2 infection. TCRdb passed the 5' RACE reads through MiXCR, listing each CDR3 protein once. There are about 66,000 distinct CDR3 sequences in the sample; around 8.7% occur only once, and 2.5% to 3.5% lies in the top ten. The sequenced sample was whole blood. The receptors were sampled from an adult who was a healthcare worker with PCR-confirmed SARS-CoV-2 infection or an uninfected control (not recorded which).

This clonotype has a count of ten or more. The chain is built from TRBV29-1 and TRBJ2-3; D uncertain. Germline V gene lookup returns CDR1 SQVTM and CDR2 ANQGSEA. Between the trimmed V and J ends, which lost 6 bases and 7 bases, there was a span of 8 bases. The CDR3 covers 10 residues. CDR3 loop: CSVSQHTQYF. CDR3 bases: TGCAGCGTCTCTCAGCATACGCAGTATTTT.

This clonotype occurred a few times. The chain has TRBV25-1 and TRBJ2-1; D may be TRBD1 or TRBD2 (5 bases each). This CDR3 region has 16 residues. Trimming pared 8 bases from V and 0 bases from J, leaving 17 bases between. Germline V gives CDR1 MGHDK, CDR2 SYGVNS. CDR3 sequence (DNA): TGTGCCAGCTCATCCCGGGACGACGGCTCCTACAATGAGCAGTTCTTC. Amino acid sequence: CASSSRDDGSYNEQFF.

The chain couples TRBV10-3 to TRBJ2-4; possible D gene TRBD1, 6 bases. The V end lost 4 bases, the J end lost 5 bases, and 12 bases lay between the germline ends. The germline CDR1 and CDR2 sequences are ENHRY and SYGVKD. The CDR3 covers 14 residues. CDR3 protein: CAISAQGDENIQYF. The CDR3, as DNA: TGTGCCATCAGTGCACAGGGTGACGAAAACATTCAGTACTTC.